The T cell receptor beta chain described here comes from a study of CD8 T cells in Susac syndrome. Negative isolation was used for CD8+ and CD4+ T cells, and FACS enrichment was applied to TEMRA cells. The RNA, about 0.5 to 1 ug, was put through reverse transcription using random hexamers. A multiplex approach, immunoSEQ multiplex PCR, amplified TCR beta CDR3 across 54 Vbeta and 13 Jbeta. MiXCR was run by TCRdb on the immunoSEQ multiplex PCR reads, yielding one entry per CDR3 protein. The top ten clones hold roughly 0.14% of a sample with about 140,000 distinct CDR3 sequences, roughly 94% of them seen once. V gave up 3 bases and J gave up 0 bases, with 12 bases separating them. In germline, CDR1 is SQVTM, CDR2 ANQGSEA. The CDR3 length is 15 residues.

The sample consisted of CD4+ T cells from PBMCs. The receptor was derived from a human donor with Susac syndrome. The chain combines TRBV29-1 with TRBJ2-1, with D tentatively TRBD2 (5 bases). CDR3: CSVERSGVSYNEQFF. DNA for the CDR3: TGCAGCGTTGAGAGGAGCGGAGTCTCCTACAATGAGCAGTTCTTC.